The 25 T cell receptor beta chains below all came from one sample that was sequenced in a study of blood T cells in healthy people across ages. Together with a sample-barcoded 5' primer, a J-beta primer mix was included in a second PCR lasting roughly 6 to 12 cycles. TCRdb reanalysed the 5' RACE reads using MiXCR and keeps one entry per CDR3 protein. Altogether 1.5 million to 2 million distinct CDR3 sequences are present, about 39% being singletons, with the ten largest covering approximately 22%. The sequenced sample was blood. Source of these receptors: a human donor in good health.

Here the CDR3 DNA reads TGCAGTGCTAGCTCAGGGGTGGAGGCCTATAATTCACCCCTCCACTTT. Amino acids: CSASSGVEAYNSPLHF. The J gene is TRBJ1-6, the V gene TRBV20-1; D perhaps matches TRBD1 (6 bases). The CDR3 contains 16 residues. In germline, CDR1 is DFQATT, CDR2 SNEGSKA (reference sequence). The ends were cut back, 3 bases at V and 2 bases at J, with 14 bases in the middle.

Points on this clonotype: A read error may produce the germline difference seen at one junction end. The J gene is TRBJ2-1, the V gene TRBV7-8; 7 bases line up with TRBD1. CDR3 length equals 14 residues. CDR1 is SGHVS, CDR2 FQNEAQ, per germline. The CDR3 here is CVSSLRRQGNEQFF. The CDR3 nucleotides read TGTGTCAGCAGCTTACGCCGACAGGGAAATGAGCAGTTCTTC.

The rearrangement joins TRBV9 to TRBJ2-1; 10 nucleotides match TRBD1. The V and J ends lost 2 bases and 8 bases, in that order; junction bases with no gene match: 4. The CDR3 consists of 14 residues. From germline, CDR1 is SGDLS and CDR2 YYNGEE. The CDR3 sequence: CASSVGTGAYEQFF. In DNA, the CDR3 is TGTGCCAGCAGCGTTGGGACAGGGGCATATGAGCAGTTCTTC.

The chain carries TRBV7-8 and TRBJ1-1; D gene ambiguous. V was trimmed by 4 bases and J by 7 bases, leaving 19 bases between them. The CDR3 is made up of 15 amino acids. Germline-derived CDR1 and CDR2 are SGHVS and FQNEAQ. This CDR3 reads CASSSIEPVGNEAFF. CDR3 DNA sequence: TGTGCCAGCAGCTCCATCGAACCCGTGGGAAATGAAGCTTTCTTT.

This clonotype has only a few counts. The chain uses TRBV20-1 and TRBJ2-7; TRBD1 matches at 8 bases. The V gene's germline CDR1 is DFQATT and CDR2 SNEGSKA (reference sequence). The CDR3 spans 13 residues. V shed 6 bases, J shed 0 bases, and the junction held 4 bases outside the gene matches. Here the CDR3 reads CSAGTGYSYEQYF. CDR3 nucleotides: TGCAGTGCCGGGACAGGCTACTCCTACGAGCAGTACTTC.

This clonotype is a singleton in its sample. V is TRBV7-2 and J is TRBJ1-4; D might be TRBD1 (5 bases). Trimming removed 1 base at V and 3 bases at J, with 15 bases between. Germline-derived CDR1 and CDR2 are SGHTA and FQGNSA. This CDR3 comprises 17 residues. In nucleotides, the CDR3 is TGTGCCAGCAGCTTAGTTGGGGCAGGTGTGGCTAATGAAAAACTGTTTTTT. It encodes CASSLVGAGVANEKLFF.

The CDR3 is CASSFKAGSINEQFF. As DNA, the CDR3 is TGTGCCAGCAGCTTTAAGGCAGGGAGTATCAATGAGCAGTTCTTC. The chain couples TRBV7-2 to TRBJ2-1; D may correspond to TRBD1 or TRBD2 (5 bases each). Germline lookup yields CDR1 SGHTA and CDR2 FQGNSA. Trimming removed 3 bases at V and 6 bases at J, with 15 bases between. This CDR3 is built from 15 residues.

V usage is TRBV7-9 and J usage is TRBJ1-1; TRBD1 agrees at 8 bases. CDR1 SEHNR and CDR2 FQNEAQ come from the germline V gene (reference sequence). Unmatched junction bases numbered 8, after V lost 4 bases and J lost 4 bases. There are 15 residues in the CDR3. CDR3 protein: CASSSEDRVSTEAFF. As DNA, the CDR3 is TGTGCCAGCAGCTCGGAGGACAGGGTTAGCACTGAAGCTTTCTTT. Using reference TRBV7-9 and TRBJ1-1 for the parts outside the CDR3, the full variable domain is DTGVSQNPRHKITKRGQNVTFRCDPISEHNRLYWYRQTLGQGPEFLTYFQNEAQLEKSRLLSDRFSAERPKGSFSTLEIQRTEQGDSAMYLCASSSEDRVSTEAFFGQGTRLTVV.

The chain employs TRBV4-3 and TRBJ1-1, with TRBD1 matching over 10 bases. Unmatched junction bases numbered 7, after V lost 0 bases and J lost 3 bases. Germline V lookup: CDR1 LGHNA, CDR2 YSLEER. The CDR3 contains 17 residues. CDR3 in DNA: TGCGCCAGCAGCCAAGAGCTCCGGGACAGGGGCCACACTGAAGCTTTCTTT. It yields the protein CASSQELRDRGHTEAFF.

The gene calls are TRBV7-2 and TRBJ2-7; D possibly corresponds to TRBD1 (5 bases). The CDR3 consists of 15 residues. Looked up from germline, CDR1 is SGHTA and CDR2 is FQGNSA. With 2 bases removed from V and 3 bases from J, the gap between germline ends came to 14 bases. The CDR3 DNA is TGTGCCAGCAGCTTAACAGGTAACCCCTACTACGAGCAGTACTTC. Translated: CASSLTGNPYYEQYF.

This clonotype was seen ten or more times. The chain employs TRBV4-3 and TRBJ2-6, with D perhaps TRBD1 or TRBD2 (5 bases each). Germline CDR1 reads LGHNA; CDR2 reads YSLEER. V lost 4 bases to trimming and J lost 4 bases, with 14 bases between them. This CDR3 comprises 16 residues. Here the CDR3 reads CASSPLEGTGANVLTF. In DNA, the CDR3 is TGCGCCAGCAGCCCACTGGAAGGGACCGGGGCCAACGTCCTGACTTTC.

This chain uses TRBV20-1 with TRBJ2-1; 14 nucleotides line up with TRBD2. CDR1 is DFQATT and CDR2 is SNEGSKA in the germline V gene (reference sequence). This CDR3 region has 15 residues. J was trimmed by 7 bases and V by 2 bases; bases with no gene match: 4. For the CDR3, the DNA is TGCAGTGCTAGATTGGGACTAGCGGGGGTAAATGAGCAGTTCTTC. It encodes CSARLGLAGVNEQFF.

The chain combines TRBV15 with TRBJ2-2; no clear D. The length of the CDR3 is 14 residues. Germline V gene sequence: CDR1 LNHNV, CDR2 YYDKDF (reference sequence). V was pared by 0 bases and J by 0 bases, with 2 bases between. CDR3 in amino acids: CATSRDPNTGELFF. CDR3 DNA sequence: TGTGCCACCAGCAGAGATCCGAACACCGGGGAGCTGTTTTTT.

The rearrangement uses TRBV12-3 or TRBV12-4 and TRBJ2-3; TRBD2 aligns across 11 bases. The CDR3 sequence is 17 residues long. The junction had 8 bases not matched to a gene; V was cut back by 6 bases and J by 0 bases. The CDR3 nucleotides read TGTGCCAGCAGCTATAGCGGGGGGGCTCCAAGCACAGATACGCAGTATTTT. Its translation: CASSYSGGAPSTDTQYF.

The chain uses TRBV6-4 and TRBJ2-2; D is possibly TRBD1 (7 bases). From germline, CDR1 is MRHNA and CDR2 SNTAGT. The ends were cut back, 4 bases at V and 3 bases at J, with 15 bases in the middle. This CDR3 has 16 residues. The DNA of the CDR3 is TGTGCCAGCAGTGCCCGCGGGGACAGACACACCGGGGAGCTGTTTTTT. Amino acids: CASSARGDRHTGELFF.

V gene TRBV6-4 combines with J gene TRBJ2-7; D gene unclear. Germline V lookup: CDR1 MRHNA, CDR2 SNTAGT. Trimming left V 0 bases short and J 2 bases short, with 5 bases between. The CDR3 totals 13 residues. CDR3 sequence (DNA): TGTGCCAGCAGTGACTCGATAGCCTACGAGCAGTACTTC. This sequence encodes CASSDSIAYEQYF.

There are a few counts of this clonotype. The genes are TRBV20-1 and TRBJ1-2; no reliable D call. This CDR3 comprises 12 residues. Germline lookup yields CDR1 DFQATT and CDR2 SNEGSKA (reference sequence). V lost 6 bases and J lost 8, with 16 bases in between. The CDR3 is CSANVRMDGYTF. In DNA, the CDR3 is TGCAGTGCCAATGTCCGCATGGACGGCTACACCTTC.

The chain uses TRBV3-1 and TRBJ2-3; 9 nucleotides match TRBD2. Germline V gene lookup returns CDR1 LGHDT and CDR2 YNNKEL (reference sequence). Trimming at V came to 3 bases and at J to 9 bases, leaving 19 bases not matched to a gene. The length of the CDR3 is 18 residues. The CDR3 loop reads CASSHREAGGAGAGTQYF. The CDR3 region has the DNA TGTGCCAGCAGCCATAGGGAAGCGGGGGGCGCTGGTGCAGGGACGCAGTATTTT.

In its sample, this clonotype was seen a few times. This rearrangement joins TRBV25-1 to TRBJ2-5; maybe TRBD2 (5 bases). CDR1 and CDR2 from the germline V gene are MGHDK and SYGVNS. The CDR3 sequence is 12 residues long. Between the trimmed V and J ends, which lost 4 bases and 7 bases, there was a span of 10 bases. CDR3 nucleotides: TGTGCCAGCAGTGTCCTAGAGGGGACCCAGTACTTC. Amino acids: CASSVLEGTQYF.

This clonotype was recorded many times. As DNA, the CDR3 is TGCAGTGCTAGAGGATGGGAAGGGGGTCCAGATACGCAGTATTTT. It encodes CSARGWEGGPDTQYF. The chain is built from TRBV20-1 and TRBJ2-3; perhaps TRBD1 as D (6 bases). This CDR3 has 15 residues. Per germline, CDR1 DFQATT and CDR2 SNEGSKA (reference sequence). The germline V and J ends were trimmed by 1 base and 4 bases, with 15 bases remaining between them.

This clonotype was detected once. The V gene is TRBV9, the J gene TRBJ2-3, with D perhaps matching TRBD1 or TRBD2 (6 bases each). V lost 2 bases and J 5 bases, leaving 15 bases between the germline ends. Germline-derived CDR1 and CDR2 are SGDLS and YYNGEE. The CDR3 consists of 15 residues. The CDR3 nucleotides read TGTGCCAGCAGCGTGTCGGGGGTCAGGGGAGATACGCAGTATTTT. Encoded protein: CASSVSGVRGDTQYF. The full variable domain, completed using reference TRBV9 and TRBJ2-3, is DSGVTQTPKHLITATGQRVTLRCSPRSGDLSVYWYQQSLDQGLQFLIQYYNGEERAKGNILERFSAQQFPDLHSELNLSSLELGDSALYFCASSVSGVRGDTQYFGPGTRLTVL.

This clonotype was observed a few times. The chain combines TRBV6-1 with TRBJ1-1, with a tentative D call TRBD1 (6 bases). Germline V gives CDR1 MNHNS, CDR2 SASEGT. Trimming cost V 5 bases and J 0 bases, with 19 bases left between them. The CDR3 runs 17 residues. The CDR3 bases are TGTGCCAGCAGTCCCGACAGGCCTCCCCTGATGAACACTGAAGCTTTCTTT. It yields the protein CASSPDRPPLMNTEAFF.

Turning to this clonotype: A much larger clone lies a single base off, so this may be a read error. The gene calls are TRBV29-1 and TRBJ2-5; tentatively, D is TRBD1 (5 bases). CDR3 length: 11 residues. Germline values: CDR1 SQVTM, CDR2 ANQGSEA. Trimming removed 6 bases from V and 4 bases from J, with 9 bases in between. The CDR3 is CSVDSRETQYF. The CDR3 DNA reads TGCAGCGTCGACAGTCGAGAGACCCAGTACTTC.

This sequence joins TRBV10-3 and TRBJ1-2; 7 bases match TRBD1. This CDR3 spans 16 amino acids. The germline gives CDR1 ENHRY, CDR2 SYGVKD. Trimming cost V 0 bases and J 2 bases; bases outside gene matches: 6. The CDR3 nucleotides are TGTGCCATCAGTGAGTCAGGGGGGACAGCCAACTATGGCTACACCTTC. Protein product: CAISESGGTANYGYTF.

In regard to this clonotype: One junction end does not reproduce the germline sequence, and a read error may be involved. V gene TRBV12-3 or TRBV12-4 combines with J gene TRBJ1-3; maybe TRBD1 (5 bases). This CDR3 comprises 15 residues. The CDR3 sequence: CASSLGGNSGNTVYF. The CDR3 region has the DNA TGTGCCAGCAGTTTGGGGGGGAACTCTGGAAACACCGTATATTTT.